This T cell receptor (beta chain) was profiled in a study of cytomegalovirus exposure and HLA in healthy donors. Use of 60 Vbeta and 13 Jbeta primers characterized the PCR. TCRdb's table, derived via immunoSEQ multiplex PCR, lists solely in-frame clones and lacks some. The profile covers 150,000 or so clones, with roughly 70% appearing a single time and over 6.5% taken by the ten largest. The sequence was collected from a man aged 25-45 years in good health and CMV-seronegative. Sequencing was carried out using PBMCs.

The CDR3 protein is CASSATGTWASTDTQYF. CDR3 bases: TGTGCCAGCAGTGCCACCGGAACCTGGGCTAGCACAGATACGCAGTATTTT. The V gene is TRBV2, the J gene TRBJ2-3; D call uncertain. V dropped 4 bases and J dropped 0 bases, with 17 bases sitting between them. The CDR3 totals 17 residues. The V gene's germline CDR1 is SNHLY and CDR2 FYNNEI.